Sequencing of this T cell receptor (beta chain) was carried out in a study of Ad26.COV2.S vaccination and SARS-CoV-2 variants. Across the whole study: In the COV1001 trial, the donor was in the Ad26.COV2.S arm. Dosing was one shot or two shots 56 days apart.

Treatment meaning: approximately 18 received Ad26.COV2.S at low or high dose, single or two shots; about 5 received placebo; per-sample allocation not given. Material that was analyzed had been drawn on day 63 after the first vaccine or placebo injection. The CDR3 runs 13 residues. Between the trimmed V and J ends, which lost 3 bases and 7 bases, there was a span of 10 bases. CDR1 SGDLS and CDR2 YYNGEE come from the germline V gene. TCRdb keeps only in-frame clones here, not all; method: immunoSEQ multiplex PCR. Of about 440,000 clones in the sample, 87% were seen once. This sample comprised peripheral blood, obtained in a trial of Ad26.COV2.S vaccine versus placebo. J is TRBJ2-2 and V is TRBV9; D unresolved. The sequence was obtained from a person aged 18-60 years who received the Ad26.COV2.S COVID-19 vaccine or a placebo. The chain's CDR3 is CASSAPRSGELFF. In DNA, the CDR3 is TGTGCCAGCAGCGCTCCGAGGAGCGGGGAGCTGTTTTTT. The entire variable domain, with the rest obtained from reference TRBV9 and TRBJ2-2, is as follows: DSGVTQTPKHLITATGQRVTLRCSPRSGDLSVYWYQQSLDQGLQFLIQYYNGEERAKGNILERFSAQQFPDLHSELNLSSLELGDSALYFCASSAPRSGELFFGEGSRLTVL.